The rows below give T cell receptor beta chains drawn from one sample of a study of regulatory T cells in long-lasting Graves disease. MiXCR, run by TCRdb on the multiplex PCR reads, gives a single entry per CDR3 protein. The sample carries a few hundred thousand distinct CDR3 sequences, about 13% recorded once. This sample also belongs to another study, concerning T cells in Graves' hyperthyroidism and ophthalmopathy.

The sample in question was peripheral blood mononuclear cells (PBMCs), obtained at new diagnosis, from a patient treated with antithyroid drugs. These receptors were obtained from a young man with Graves disease. Each CDR3 is given with its conserved first and last residue. D genes are given only for firm matches. Clone size is given for some rows only: seen once, a few or many times, or a class if the clone is expanded.

len	v_gene	abundance	j_gene	d_gene	CDR3aa	CDR3nt
15	TRBV19	.	TRBJ2-2	TRBD1	CASSRRNRGTGELFF	TGTGCCAGTAGTAGGAGGAACAGGGGGACCGGGGAGCTGTTTTTT
16	TRBV27	many	TRBJ1-6	.	CASSLDGYGGNSPLHF	TGTGCCAGCAGTTTAGATGGTTATGGGGGGAATTCACCCCTCCACTTT
16	TRBV12-3/TRBV12-4	many	TRBJ2-3	TRBD2	CASRTLAGGNTDTQYF	TGTGCCAGCAGGACTCTAGCGGGGGGGAACACAGATACGCAGTATTTT
13	TRBV10-1	many	TRBJ2-5	.	CASSDPTEETQYF	TGCGCCAGCAGTGACCCTACCGAAGAGACCCAGTACTTC
13	TRBV20-1	many	TRBJ2-5	.	CSATSGAGETQYF	TGCAGTGCCACGTCAGGGGCGGGAGAGACCCAGTACTTC
16	TRBV5-4	.	TRBJ1-2	.	CASSSKQGANNYGYTF	TGTGCCAGCAGCTCTAAACAGGGAGCGAATAACTATGGCTACACCTTC
16	TRBV11-3	many	TRBJ2-1	TRBD2	CASSSYLAGDHNEQFF	TGTGCCAGCAGCTCCTACTTAGCGGGAGACCACAATGAGCAGTTCTTC
15	TRBV11-2	many	TRBJ2-4	TRBD2	CASSSPSGLRNIQYF	TGTGCCAGCAGCTCACCTAGCGGTCTCAGAAACATTCAGTACTTC
16	TRBV24-1	many	TRBJ2-1	.	CATSGRIGSSYNEQFF	TGTGCCACCAGTGGGAGGATCGGGAGCTCCTACAATGAGCAGTTCTTC
11	TRBV20-1	many	TRBJ2-7	.	CSGGQHYEQYF	TGCAGTGGCGGCCAGCACTACGAGCAGTACTTC
14	TRBV12-3/TRBV12-4	many	TRBJ2-1	.	CASSFPASFHEQFF	TGTGCCAGCAGTTTTCCGGCTAGCTTTCATGAGCAGTTCTTC
13	TRBV28	many	TRBJ2-1	.	CASKGWGNNEQFF	TGTGCCAGCAAAGGGTGGGGCAACAATGAGCAGTTCTTC
15	TRBV10-3	many	TRBJ2-7	TRBD1	CATTQGQGAPDEQYF	TGTGCCACCACCCAGGGACAGGGGGCGCCGGACGAGCAGTACTTC
11	TRBV7-9	.	TRBJ2-7	.	CASSFQYKQYF	TGTGCCAGCAGCTTCCAATACAAGCAGTACTTC
14	TRBV7-9	many	TRBJ1-2	.	CASSSPGLLGGYTF	TGTGCCAGCAGCTCCCCGGGACTCTTGGGTGGCTACACCTTC
15	TRBV5-6	.	TRBJ1-4	.	CASSFKGGAQEKLFF	TGTGCCAGCAGCTTTAAAGGGGGGGCTCAGGAAAAACTGTTTTTT
17	TRBV5-1	.	TRBJ2-2	TRBD2	CASRRAAGVAFTGELFF	TGCGCCAGCAGGCGAGCGGCGGGAGTAGCGTTCACCGGGGAGCTGTTTTTT
16	TRBV13	.	TRBJ2-7	.	CASSLGLGAGLREQYF	TGTGCCAGCAGCTTAGGCCTCGGGGCAGGGCTACGCGAGCAGTACTTC
17	TRBV12-5	many	TRBJ2-1	TRBD1	CASGLVTGTGYYNEQFF	TGTGCTAGTGGTTTGGTAACCGGGACAGGGTACTACAATGAGCAGTTCTTC
13	TRBV25-1	.	TRBJ1-4	.	CASSELPGEKLFF	TGTGCCAGCAGTGAATTGCCGGGTGAAAAACTGTTTTTT
14	TRBV7-6	many	TRBJ2-1	.	CASSPSEGRAEQFF	TGTGCCAGCAGCCCGTCCGAGGGCCGCGCTGAGCAGTTCTTC
16	TRBV5-1	.	TRBJ2-3	TRBD2	CASSSTSGRAGDTQYF	TGCGCCAGCAGCTCGACTAGCGGGAGGGCGGGAGATACGCAGTATTTT
15	TRBV7-9	few	TRBJ1-2	.	CASSASGGTFYGYTF	TGTGCCAGCAGCGCCTCGGGGGGCACCTTCTATGGCTACACCTTC
15	TRBV13	few	TRBJ2-2	TRBD2	CASSVGLAYTGELFF	TGTGCCAGCAGCGTAGGACTAGCGTACACCGGGGAGCTGTTTTTT
17	TRBV6-1	few	TRBJ1-2	.	CASSEASSRRDSYGYTF	TGTGCCAGCAGTGAAGCCTCCAGTCGGAGGGACTCCTATGGCTACACCTTC
13	TRBV29-1	few	TRBJ1-2	TRBD1	CSVRDRVDYGYTF	TGCAGCGTCCGGGACAGGGTGGACTATGGCTACACCTTC
18	TRBV9	many	TRBJ2-3	TRBD2	CASSVAFRTSGSSDTQYF	TGTGCCAGCAGCGTAGCTTTTCGGACTAGCGGGAGTTCAGATACGCAGTATTTT
15	TRBV5-1	many	TRBJ2-5	.	CASSPWRDNQETQYF	TGCGCCAGCAGCCCTTGGCGGGACAACCAAGAGACCCAGTACTTC
14	TRBV12-3/TRBV12-4	many	TRBJ2-7	.	CASSWAQPGYEQYF	TGTGCCAGCAGCTGGGCCCAGCCCGGCTACGAGCAGTACTTC
15	TRBV6-1	many	TRBJ2-7	TRBD1	CASRSGTGASYEQYF	TGTGCCAGCAGGTCCGGGACAGGGGCCTCCTACGAGCAGTACTTC
16	TRBV18	.	TRBJ2-5	.	CASSYRDPNPGETQYF	TGTGCCAGCTCCTATAGAGATCCTAACCCGGGGGAGACCCAGTACTTC
15	TRBV28	many	TRBJ2-1	.	CASSRGTKADNEQFF	TGTGCCAGCAGCCGGGGGACAAAGGCGGATAATGAGCAGTTCTTC
14	TRBV10-3	many	TRBJ1-2	.	CAISDPSRGEGYTF	TGTGCCATCAGTGATCCCTCCCGGGGGGAAGGCTACACCTTC
20	TRBV20-1	once	TRBJ2-5	.	CSARIAPRQEMTSRGETQYF	TGCAGTGCTAGAATTGCACCTCGACAGGAGATGACCTCTCGTGGGGAGACCCAGTACTTC
15	TRBV7-9	many	TRBJ2-7	TRBD1	CASSSSGTGHYEQYF	TGTGCCAGCAGCTCGTCCGGGACAGGGCACTACGAGCAGTACTTC
15	TRBV27	many	TRBJ2-2	.	CASSSRGSGGGELFF	TGTGCCAGCAGTTCCAGGGGTTCCGGGGGCGGGGAGCTGTTTTTT
15	TRBV11-1	many	TRBJ2-7	.	CASSLEFRGSYEQYF	TGTGCCAGCAGCTTAGAGTTCAGGGGTTCCTACGAGCAGTACTTC
13	TRBV15	few	TRBJ1-6	.	CATSRDVGSPLHF	TGTGCCACCAGCAGAGATGTCGGCTCACCCCTCCACTTT
17	TRBV12-3/TRBV12-4	many	TRBJ2-7	TRBD1	CASSLGHGTGRKYEQYF	TGTGCCAGCAGTTTAGGTCATGGGACAGGGCGAAAGTACGAGCAGTACTTC
13	TRBV6-2/TRBV6-3	many	TRBJ1-1	.	CASSPVLNTEAFF	TGTGCCAGCAGTCCAGTATTGAACACTGAAGCTTTCTTT
13	TRBV2	many	TRBJ1-1	.	CASSAQTNTEAFF	TGTGCCAGCAGTGCGCAGACGAACACTGAAGCTTTCTTT
15	TRBV6-5	few	TRBJ2-2	.	CASSSNSGNTGELFF	TGTGCCAGCAGTTCAAACTCAGGGAACACCGGGGAGCTGTTTTTT
17	TRBV5-6	.	TRBJ2-3	.	CASSLTTGGGATDTQYF	TGTGCCAGCAGCCTTACGACAGGCGGCGGGGCCACAGATACGCAGTATTTT
9	TRBV10-3	many	TRBJ2-7	.	CAIGREQYF	TGTGCCATCGGGAGGGAGCAGTACTTC
11	TRBV5-1	many	TRBJ2-3	.	CASSLYDTQYF	TGCGCCAGCAGCTTGTACGATACGCAGTATTTT
12	TRBV12-3/TRBV12-4	many	TRBJ1-1	.	CASSLGAEEAFF	TGTGCCAGCAGTCTCGGGGCTGAAGAAGCTTTCTTT
16	TRBV12-3/TRBV12-4	many	TRBJ1-3	TRBD1	CASSPLTGVTGNTIYF	TGTGCCAGCAGTCCGTTGACAGGGGTAACTGGAAACACCATATATTTT
14	TRBV5-1	few	TRBJ1-1	.	CASSVRRGVTEAFF	TGCGCCAGCAGTGTCCGCCGAGGGGTTACTGAAGCTTTCTTT